Presented here are 25 T cell receptor beta chains from one specimen sequenced in a study of OX40 agonist ivuxolimab in advanced cancers. Receptor amplification or capture employed the immunoSEQ multiplex PCR assay. TCRdb mirrors the immuneACCESS table, restricted to in-frame sequences. Some clones are absent from its copies; in checked studies, under half trace to an unresolved V gene, and the reason for the others is unknown. Present in this sample are roughly 30,000 clones, approximately 86% of which were seen just once. 38% of the sample rests with the top ten. Sequencing used CD4+ or CD8+ T cells sorted from blood, obtained in a trial of the OX40 agonist ivuxolimab. These receptors were obtained from an adult with an advanced solid tumor such as melanoma, head and neck, liver or kidney cancer.

This clone was seen only once. CDR3 DNA: TGTGCCAGCAGCTTGGTTGGGACAATGAACACTGAAGCTTTCTTT. Its protein is CASSLVGTMNTEAFF. This chain links TRBV5-4 with TRBJ1-1; possible D gene TRBD1, 6 bases. Germline V lookup: CDR1 SGHNT, CDR2 YYREEE (reference sequence). The V end was cut by 0 bases, the J end by 0 bases, with 9 bases between. This CDR3 contains 15 residues.

V and J are TRBV7-9 and TRBJ2-7; 11 bases match TRBD2. Germline CDR1 SEHNR, CDR2 FQNEAQ (reference sequence). V gave up 6 bases and J gave up 6 bases; unmatched junction bases: 13. This CDR3 contains 16 residues. CDR3 sequence: CASSFPLAGGRPEQYF. CDR3 DNA: TGTGCCAGCAGTTTTCCCCTAGCGGGAGGAAGGCCCGAGCAGTACTTC. The complete variable domain, with remaining parts taken from reference TRBV7-9 and TRBJ2-7, reads DTGVSQNPRHKITKRGQNVTFRCDPISEHNRLYWYRQTLGQGPEFLTYFQNEAQLEKSRLLSDRFSAERPKGSFSTLEIQRTEQGDSAMYLCASSFPLAGGRPEQYFGPGTRLTVT.

This chain uses TRBV30 with TRBJ1-5; 7 nucleotides match TRBD1. The J segment lost 1 base and the V segment lost 4 bases, leaving 10 bases of the junction unmatched. Looked up from germline, CDR1 is GTSNPN and CDR2 is SVGIG (reference sequence). The CDR3 contains 16 residues. The CDR3: CAWNGGRDRSNQPQHF. The CDR3 bases are TGTGCCTGGAATGGAGGCCGGGACAGAAGCAATCAGCCCCAGCATTTT.

The chain joins TRBV4-3 to TRBJ2-7, with 7 bases fitting TRBD2. Germline assignment: CDR1 LGHNA and CDR2 YSLEER. The CDR3 sequence is 14 residues long. After removal of 0 bases from V and 5 bases from J, the junction contained 4 bases not matched to a gene. As DNA, the CDR3 is TGCGCCAGCAGCCAAGAAGGTCTAGCGGACGAGCAGTACTTC. Residues: CASSQEGLADEQYF.

The chain employs TRBV5-6 and TRBJ2-5; 12 bases align to TRBD1. This CDR3 contains 18 residues. Germline trimming cut 1 base from V and 5 bases from J; bases unmatched to any gene: 12. Per the germline V gene, CDR1 is SGHDT and CDR2 is YYEEEE. The CDR3 DNA follows: TGTGCCAGCAGCTTGCTTTTTTTATCCGGGACAGGGGGCGAGACCCAGTACTTC. As protein: CASSLLFLSGTGGETQYF.

The chain has TRBV6-4 and TRBJ2-7; D ambiguous. The germline V and J ends were trimmed by 2 bases and 4 bases, with 3 bases remaining between them. CDR1 and CDR2 from the germline V gene are MRHNA and SNTAGT. This CDR3 contains 11 residues. This chain's CDR3 is CASSDGYEQYF. The CDR3 nucleotides are TGTGCCAGCAGTGACGGATACGAGCAGTACTTC.

By frequency in the sample, this clone is medium-sized. This chain links TRBV5-5 with TRBJ1-5; a possible D gene is TRBD1 (6 bases). V was cut by 3 bases and J by 9 bases, with 10 bases left in between. CDR3 length equals 12 residues. The germline CDR1 and CDR2 sequences are SGHKS and YYEKEE (reference sequence). CDR3 residues: CASSSPTGPQHF. DNA of the CDR3: TGTGCCAGCAGCTCTCCGACAGGGCCCCAGCATTTT.

This chain connects TRBV4-3 to TRBJ1-3; D is ambiguous. Germline V lookup: CDR1 LGHNA, CDR2 YSLEER. V lost 0 bases, J lost 0 bases, and 9 bases lay in between. The CDR3 runs 16 residues. In nucleotides, the CDR3 is TGCGCCAGCAGCCAAGATCCGGCGTCCTCTGGAAACACCATATATTTT. Protein: CASSQDPASSGNTIYF.

V usage is TRBV28 and J usage is TRBJ2-2, with D tentatively TRBD1 (6 bases). The germline gives CDR1 MDHEN, CDR2 SYDVKM. V lost 6 bases to trimming and J lost 7 bases, with 15 bases between them. This CDR3 has 14 residues. The CDR3 coding sequence is TGTGCCAGCAGCCTCACAGGGTCTAGCGGGGAGCTGTTTTTT. Translated: CASSLTGSSGELFF. The whole variable domain, filled in from reference TRBV28 and TRBJ2-2, reads DVKVTQSSRYLVKRTGEKVFLECVQDMDHENMFWYRQDPGLGLRLIYFSYDVKMKEKGDIPEGYSVSREKKERFSLILESASTNQTSMYLCASSLTGSSGELFFGEGSRLTVL.

The chain combines TRBV6-4 with TRBJ2-6; D is unclear. Germline CDR1 MRHNA, CDR2 SNTAGT. This CDR3 contains 15 residues. V lost 2 bases and J 0 bases, leaving 5 bases between the germline ends. CDR3 loop: CASSDGFSGANVLTF. CDR3 nucleotide sequence: TGTGCCAGCAGTGACGGTTTCTCTGGGGCCAACGTCCTGACTTTC.

The chain carries TRBV21-1 and TRBJ2-1. TRBV21-1 is listed as a pseudogene. The CDR3 spans 14 residues. In nucleotides, the CDR3 is TGTGCCAGCAACTCCGGGACGCTCTGCAATGAGCAGTTCTTC. It is translated as CASNSGTLCNEQFF.

V usage is TRBV5-1 and J usage is TRBJ2-4, with 7 bases matching TRBD2. Germline V CDR1 and CDR2: SGHRS, YFSETQ. The CDR3 is made up of 17 amino acids. V dropped 0 bases and J dropped 8; count of bases not matched to a gene: 14. Here the CDR3 reads CASSLGLGGREVDIQYF. CDR3 sequence (DNA): TGCGCCAGCAGCTTGGGGTTAGGCGGGAGAGAGGTAGACATTCAGTACTTC. Supplemented by reference TRBV5-1 and TRBJ2-4, the full variable domain reads KAGVTQTPRYLIKTRGQQVTLSCSPISGHRSVSWYQQTPGQGLQFLFEYFSETQRNKGNFPGRFSGRQFSNSRSEMNVSTLELGDSALYLCASSLGLGGREVDIQYFGAGTRLSVL.

The chain combines TRBV28 with TRBJ2-2, with D possibly matching TRBD1 (5 bases). CDR1 is MDHEN, CDR2 SYDVKM, per germline. V lost 10 bases and J lost 2, with 14 bases in between. The CDR3 is 14 amino acids. The CDR3 DNA reads TGTGCCACCAAATTCGACAGTAACACCGGGGAGCTGTTTTTT. It specifies CATKFDSNTGELFF.

The chain uses TRBV4-2 and TRBJ2-7; D call uncertain. The CDR3 contains 17 residues. The V end lost 3 bases, the J end lost 0 bases, and 18 bases lay between the germline ends. Germline V gene sequence: CDR1 LGHNA, CDR2 YNFKEQ. The CDR3 DNA is TGTGCCAGCAGCCAGACCGACAAATCTTTAAGCTCCTACGAGCAGTACTTC. It is translated as CASSQTDKSLSSYEQYF.

This clone was recorded once. The rearrangement joins TRBV13 to TRBJ2-7; D unclear. CDR3 size: 14 residues. Trimming removed 1 base from V and 2 bases from J, with 9 bases in between. Looked up from germline, CDR1 is PRHDT and CDR2 is FYEKMQ (reference sequence). The CDR3 DNA follows: TGTGCCAGCAGCTTAGCGGCAGAAGCCTACGAGCAGTACTTC. Its translation is CASSLAAEAYEQYF.

The V and J genes are TRBV30 and TRBJ1-3; the D gene is possibly TRBD1 (6 bases). This CDR3 region has 14 residues. Looked up from germline, CDR1 is GTSNPN and CDR2 is SVGIG (reference sequence). V was pared by 3 bases and J by 0 bases, with 9 bases between. CDR3 sequence: CAWSRGSSGNTIYF. DNA of the CDR3: TGTGCCTGGAGCAGGGGAAGCTCTGGAAACACCATATATTTT.

This sequence joins TRBV6-4 and TRBJ2-7, with D perhaps being TRBD1 or TRBD2 (5 bases each). Germline values: CDR1 MRHNA, CDR2 SNTAGT. The CDR3 consists of 17 residues. V was pared by 3 bases and J by 3 bases, with 21 bases between. The CDR3 loop reads CASSDFFGTIDRYEQYF. Here the CDR3 DNA reads TGTGCCAGCAGTGATTTTTTTGGGACGATTGATCGCTACGAGCAGTACTTC.

V and J are TRBV6-1 and TRBJ2-1; D is perhaps TRBD1 (6 bases). CDR3 size: 14 residues. Germline V gene sequence: CDR1 MNHNS, CDR2 SASEGT. Trimming shortened V by 6 bases and J by 1 base, and 10 bases separated the two germline ends. The CDR3 DNA sequence: TGTGCCAGCAGATGGACAGATTCCTACAATGAGCAGTTCTTC. Its translation: CASRWTDSYNEQFF.

The chain combines TRBV11-2 with TRBJ1-1; D gene uncertain. The germline V and J ends were trimmed by 4 bases and 8 bases, with 20 bases remaining between them. Germline CDR1 and CDR2: SGHAT and FQNNGV. This CDR3 spans 15 amino acids. CDR3 amino acids: CASSSHSLGSGEAFF. CDR3 sequence (DNA): TGTGCCAGCAGCTCCCACTCATTGGGGTCTGGGGAAGCTTTCTTT.

This clone came up once. The gene calls are TRBV7-9 and TRBJ2-7; the D gene is possibly TRBD1 (6 bases). The CDR3 covers 14 residues. CDR1 is SEHNR and CDR2 is FQNEAQ in the germline V gene (reference sequence). With 0 bases removed from V and 7 bases from J, the gap between germline ends came to 13 bases. The CDR3 nucleotides read TGTGCCAGCAGCTTAGCTAGGACAGCTGGTGAGCAGTACTTC. It is translated as CASSLARTAGEQYF.

This chain uses TRBV7-9 with TRBJ2-5; 8 nucleotides match TRBD2. V shed 1 base and J 4 bases; nucleotides not matched to a gene: 11. The length of the CDR3 is 17 residues. CDR1 and CDR2 (germline): SEHNR, FQNEAQ (reference sequence). This CDR3 is CASSLDTSGPWGETQYF. DNA of the CDR3: TGTGCCAGCAGCTTAGACACTAGCGGACCCTGGGGAGAGACCCAGTACTTC.

This clone was counted once. CDR3 residues: CASSLWALRTEAFF. As DNA, the CDR3 is TGTGCCAGTAGTTTATGGGCCCTGAGGACTGAAGCTTTCTTT. V gene TRBV19 combines with J gene TRBJ1-1; D ambiguous. The CDR3 extends over 14 amino acids. Trimming shortened V by 5 bases and J by 5 bases, and 15 bases separated the two germline ends. Germline CDR1 is LNHDA and CDR2 is SQIVND (reference sequence).

The chain employs TRBV28 and TRBJ2-3; 8 bases agree with TRBD1. CDR1 and CDR2 (germline): MDHEN, SYDVKM. Trimming cost V 3 bases and J 0 bases; bases outside gene matches: 2. The CDR3 totals 15 residues. The CDR3 nucleotides are TGTGCCAGCAGTTTGACAGGGGATAGCACAGATACGCAGTATTTT. Its translation is CASSLTGDSTDTQYF.

V usage is TRBV4-1 and J usage is TRBJ1-4, with TRBD1 matching 7 bases. The CDR3 is 16 amino acids. V was pared by 4 bases and J by 5 bases, with 10 bases of the junction left unmatched. Per germline, CDR1 MGHRA and CDR2 YSYEKL. For the CDR3, the DNA is TGCGCCAGCAGCCTAGGGACAGAACTTAGGAATGAAAAACTGTTTTTT. It specifies CASSLGTELRNEKLFF.

This chain connects TRBV6-1 to TRBJ2-7; possibly TRBD2 for D (5 bases). Germline-derived CDR1 and CDR2 are MNHNS and SASEGT. Trimming took 6 bases from V and 2 from J, leaving 14 bases between them. This CDR3 spans 14 amino acids. DNA for the CDR3: TGTGCCAGCAGGGAGGCGGGCGGTACCTACGAGCAGTACTTC. Encoded protein: CASREAGGTYEQYF.